This TCR beta chain was obtained from a study of blood T cell repertoires in COVID-19. The J segment lost 2 bases and the V segment lost 4 bases, leaving 12 bases of the junction unmatched. The CDR3 runs 18 residues. Germline V gene sequence: CDR1 SGHAT, CDR2 FQNNGV. Data came from immunoSEQ multiplex PCR; TCRdb stores just in-frame clones and leaves some out. The data hold a few hundred thousand clones, with approximately 92% observed a single time. Grouping used clinical history reported by participants in a survey and questionnaire. The chain links TRBV11-2 to TRBJ2-5; TRBD2 agrees at 11 bases. This TCR came from a man aged 18 to 35 who had recovered from COVID-19. The sample was PBMCs or T cells enriched from blood (not recorded which). CDR3 residues: CASSSWRSSGGKQETQYF. As DNA, the CDR3 is TGTGCCAGCAGCTCGTGGCGTTCTAGCGGGGGGAAACAAGAGACCCAGTACTTC.